These 12 T cell receptor beta chains originate from one sample sequenced in a study of T cells expressing NK-cell markers. Each CDR3 protein gets one entry in TCRdb, which reprocessed the 5' RACE reads and gives no DNA. The sample holds some 460,000 distinct CDR3 sequences. Sample: blood T cells: a sorted CD56 or NKG2C T cell subset, CD4+ or CD8+ T cells, or bulk PBMC T cells (not recorded which). Receptors were obtained from a woman aged 50 to 60 in good health.

The chain is built from TRBV20-1 and TRBJ2-3. Germline lookup yields CDR1 DFQATT and CDR2 SNEGSKA (reference sequence). This CDR3 has 15 residues. CDR3 region: CSARDDGAFTDTQYF.

V is TRBV15 and J is TRBJ2-1; there is no DNA to check the TCRdb D call of TRBD2. Germline values: CDR1 LNHNV, CDR2 YYDKDF (reference sequence). The CDR3 is made up of 14 amino acids. The CDR3 region is CATSRGTSYNEQFF.

This chain links TRBV19 with TRBJ2-7; as DNA is missing, the TRBD2 call by TCRdb cannot be tested. From germline, CDR1 is LNHDA and CDR2 SQIVND (reference sequence). This CDR3 is built from 15 residues. The CDR3 region is CASSIGRGRQEEQYF.

The chain carries TRBV12-3 or TRBV12-4 and TRBJ2-4; TCRdb returns TRBD1, unconfirmable since there is no DNA. The CDR3 is 14 residues long. CDR3: CASSQQGGNNIQYF.

This chain joins TRBV3-1 and TRBJ2-1. CDR3 length: 12 amino acids. Per germline, CDR1 LGHDT and CDR2 YNNKEL (reference sequence). CDR3 in amino acids: CAVGLVGNEQFF.

The rearrangement links TRBV7-3 to TRBJ1-2. Germline V gene lookup returns CDR1 SGHTA and CDR2 FQGTGA. The CDR3 extends over 14 amino acids. Here the CDR3 reads CASSLDNGHYGYTF. The variable domain in full, with the rest retrieved from reference TRBV7-3 and TRBJ1-2, is GAGVSQTPSNKVTEKGKYVELRCDPISGHTALYWYRQSLGQGPEFLIYFQGTGAADDSGLPNDRFFAVRPEGSVSTLKIQRTERGDSAVYLCASSLDNGHYGYTFGSGTRLTVV.

The chain joins TRBV9 to TRBJ2-6; with no DNA, the TCRdb D assignment of TRBD2 cannot be verified. Per the germline V gene, CDR1 is SGDLS and CDR2 is YYNGEE. This CDR3 region has 18 residues. CDR3 region: CASSVGPSVSSGANVLTF.

V gene TRBV6-2 or TRBV6-3 combines with J gene TRBJ2-7; TCRdb picks TRBD1, but there is no DNA to check that call. This CDR3 comprises 14 residues. Germline V gives CDR1 MNHEY, CDR2 SVGEGT. The CDR3 sequence is CASSRQGQGYEQYF.

The chain uses TRBV6-6 and TRBJ2-5; the D gene TCRdb calls, TRBD2, cannot be checked with no DNA. CDR1 and CDR2 from the germline V gene are MNHNY and SVGAGI (reference sequence). The CDR3 is made up of 14 amino acids. The CDR3 here is CASSTVAGRETQYF.

The rearrangement uses TRBV11-2 and TRBJ2-1; TCRdb lists TRBD1, though no DNA is available to test this call. This CDR3 is built from 13 residues. Germline loops: CDR1 SGHAT, CDR2 FQNNGV. CDR3 residues: CASKDRARLVQFF.

J is TRBJ2-1 and V is TRBV6-6; the D call of TRBD2 rests on TCRdb alone, since no DNA is present to check it. Germline V CDR1 and CDR2: MNHNY, SVGAGI (reference sequence). CDR3 length equals 15 residues. This chain's CDR3 is CASSHSGSRNNEQFF.

The chain has TRBV29-1 and TRBJ1-1; TCRdb proposes TRBD1, but this gene call is untestable without DNA. CDR1 is SQVTM and CDR2 is ANQGSEA in the germline V gene. The CDR3 spans 13 residues. The CDR3 region is CSVHRGQDTEAFF.